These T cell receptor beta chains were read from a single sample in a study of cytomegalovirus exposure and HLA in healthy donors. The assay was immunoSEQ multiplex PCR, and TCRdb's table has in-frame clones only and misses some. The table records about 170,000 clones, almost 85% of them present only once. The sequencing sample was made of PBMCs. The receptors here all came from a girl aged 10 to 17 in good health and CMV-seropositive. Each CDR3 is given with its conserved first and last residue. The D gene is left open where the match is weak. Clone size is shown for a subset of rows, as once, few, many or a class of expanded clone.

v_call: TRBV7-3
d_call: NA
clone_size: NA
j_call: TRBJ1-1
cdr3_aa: CASSILGARNTEAFF
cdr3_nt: TGTGCCAGCAGCATATTAGGGGCGAGGAACACTGAAGCTTTCTTT

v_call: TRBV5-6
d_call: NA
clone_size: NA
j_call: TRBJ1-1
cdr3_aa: CASSFLENTEAFF
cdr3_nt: TGTGCCAGCAGCTTTTTAGAGAACACTGAAGCTTTCTTT

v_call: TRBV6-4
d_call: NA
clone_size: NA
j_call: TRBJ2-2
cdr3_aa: CASRPPEAGELFF
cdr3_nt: TGTGCCAGCAGGCCCCCGGAGGCCGGGGAGCTGTTTTTT

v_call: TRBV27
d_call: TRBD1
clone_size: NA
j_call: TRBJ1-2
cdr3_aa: CASSGTGKDYGYTF
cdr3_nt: TGTGCCAGCAGCGGGACAGGGAAGGACTATGGCTACACCTTC

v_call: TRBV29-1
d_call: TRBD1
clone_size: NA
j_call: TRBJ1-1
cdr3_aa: CSVEEDRAYEAFF
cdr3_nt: TGCAGCGTTGAAGAGGACAGGGCATATGAAGCTTTCTTT

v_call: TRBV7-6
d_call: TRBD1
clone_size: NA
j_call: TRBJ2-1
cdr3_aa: CASSSPTGRGGNEQFF
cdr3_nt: TGTGCCAGCAGCTCCCCGACAGGGCGAGGCGGCAATGAGCAGTTCTTC

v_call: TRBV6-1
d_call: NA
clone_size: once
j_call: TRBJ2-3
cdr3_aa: CASRDSNTDTQYF
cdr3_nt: TGTGCCAGCAGGGACTCGAACACAGATACGCAGTATTTT

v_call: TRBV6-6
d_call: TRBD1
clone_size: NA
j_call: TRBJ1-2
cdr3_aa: CASSSRGQANYGYTF
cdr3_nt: TGTGCCAGCAGTTCCAGGGGACAGGCTAACTATGGCTACACCTTC

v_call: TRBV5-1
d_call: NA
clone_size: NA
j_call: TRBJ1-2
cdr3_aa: CASYLGEATRDYGYTF
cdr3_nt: TGCGCCAGCTATTTAGGTGAGGCAACTCGGGACTATGGCTACACCTTC

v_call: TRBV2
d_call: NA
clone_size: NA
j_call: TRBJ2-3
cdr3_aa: CASSSALAKSTDTQYF
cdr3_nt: TGTGCCAGCAGTTCCGCCTTGGCCAAAAGCACAGATACGCAGTATTTT

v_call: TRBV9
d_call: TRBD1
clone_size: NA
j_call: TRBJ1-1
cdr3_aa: CASSLGDSSTEAFF
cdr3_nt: TGTGCCAGCAGCCTAGGGGACAGCTCCACTGAAGCTTTCTTT